These 2 T cell receptor beta chains originate from one sample sequenced in a study of blood T cell repertoires in COVID-19. This table comes from immunoSEQ multiplex PCR, and its TCRdb copy is limited to in-frame clones, with some not included. The data contain 200,000 to 250,000 clones, 70% to 90% of them singletons. The sequenced material came from peripheral blood. The source of these receptors is a human donor in a cohort sampled during active COVID-19.

This chain connects TRBV19 to TRBJ1-3, with 7 bases that match TRBD1. The V segment lost 4 bases and the J segment 1 base; nucleotides outside the gene matches: 7. This CDR3 has 16 residues. The germline V gene encodes CDR1 LNHDA and CDR2 SQIVND (reference sequence). CDR3 sequence reads: CASSTGQPPSGNTIYF. CDR3 coding DNA: TGTGCCAGTAGTACGGGACAGCCACCGTCTGGAAACACCATATATTTT.

The chain has TRBV4-1 and TRBJ2-2; D unclear. In germline, CDR1 is MGHRA, CDR2 YSYEKL. This CDR3 region has 16 residues. Trimming pared 0 bases from V and 0 bases from J, leaving 8 bases between. The CDR3 is CASSQDWPANTGELFF. CDR3 in DNA: TGCGCCAGCAGCCAAGATTGGCCAGCGAACACCGGGGAGCTGTTTTTT.